This T cell receptor beta chain is from a study of blood T cell repertoires in COVID-19. Overall study context: The cDNA or gDNA used as material had been derived from T cells, B-cell-depleted T cells, or PBMCs.

Living in 24 US areas, the participants were between 18 and 89 years of age. Participants reported their clinical history, and cohort assignment relied on those reports. The germline V and J ends were trimmed by 7 bases and 4 bases, with 8 bases remaining between them. The CDR3 contains 13 residues. CDR1 MNHNS and CDR2 SASEGT come from the germline V gene. Authors' analysis steps: The authors estimated nucleated cell counts from reference gene primer amplification. This table comes from immunoSEQ multiplex PCR, and its TCRdb copy is limited to in-frame clones, with some not included. V and J calls plus clone size are reproduced from that table; the DNA served to infer D and trimming. The sample includes under 450,000 clones, over 80% seen only once; the top ten take about 4.9%.

The sequenced sample was PBMCs or T cells enriched from blood (not recorded which). This TCR was sampled from a woman between 45 and 65 years old who had recovered from COVID-19. This chain links TRBV6-1 with TRBJ2-6; D is ambiguous. CDR3: CASTQAGANVLTF. CDR3 coding DNA: TGTGCCAGCACCCAAGCCGGGGCCAACGTCCTGACTTTC.